The 10 T cell receptor beta chains in this list originate from one sample, sequenced in a study of blood T cell repertoires in COVID-19. TCRdb keeps only in-frame clones here, not all; method: immunoSEQ multiplex PCR. The data show about 370,000 clones, 75% to 90% seen once. Specimen: PBMCs or T cells enriched from blood (not recorded which). These receptors all come from a man aged 18 to 29 who had recovered from COVID-19.

As for this clone: Sequence at one end of the junction differs from germline and may be a read error. The genes are TRBV9 and TRBJ1-3, with D uncertain. This CDR3 has 16 residues. The germline CDR1 and CDR2 sequences are SGDLS and YYNGEE. CDR3 in DNA: TGTGCCTGCAGCCCGAGTTATGCGAGCTCTGGAAACACCATATATTTT. Translating gives CACSPSYASSGNTIYF.

This clone is a singleton in its sample. The gene calls are TRBV19 and TRBJ2-2, with a possible D match to TRBD1 (5 bases). V was shortened by 1 base and J by 5 bases, with 11 bases between the two germline ends. Germline V gene data show CDR1 as LNHDA and CDR2 as SQIVND (reference sequence). There are 15 residues in the CDR3. As DNA, the CDR3 is TGTGCCAGTAGTATAGCCCCGACAGTTACCGGGGAGCTGTTTTTT. Translating gives CASSIAPTVTGELFF.

This sequence joins TRBV12-5 and TRBJ2-1, with 7 bases matching TRBD2. CDR3 length: 15 residues. CDR1 and CDR2 (germline): LGHNT, FRNRAP. As DNA, the CDR3 is TGTGCCGCGCGCTATGGACTAGGAAGCTACAATGAGCAGTTCTTC. It yields the protein CAARYGLGSYNEQFF.

The gene calls are TRBV11-3 and TRBJ2-2, with 7 bases that match TRBD1. This CDR3 is 15 amino acids long. CDR1 and CDR2 from the germline V gene are SGHNT and YENEEA. Trimming removed 3 bases from V and 4 bases from J; junction bases left unmatched: 5. CDR3 amino acids: CASSFQGVGTGELFF. The CDR3 DNA is TGTGCCAGCAGCTTTCAGGGGGTGGGCACCGGGGAGCTGTTTTTT.

The V gene is TRBV5-1, the J gene TRBJ1-5, with D uncertain. Germline loops: CDR1 SGHRS, CDR2 YFSETQ. Trimming pared 7 bases from V and 5 bases from J, leaving 13 bases between. CDR3 size: 13 residues. The CDR3 DNA follows: TGCGCCAGCTCCCCGGGGATCGATCAGCCCCAGCATTTT. This gives the protein CASSPGIDQPQHF.

The V and J genes are TRBV4-1 and TRBJ2-1; D is perhaps TRBD2 (6 bases). Germline loops: CDR1 MGHRA, CDR2 YSYEKL. The germline V and J ends were trimmed by 0 bases and 7 bases, with 13 bases remaining between them. The CDR3 is 15 residues long. In DNA form, the CDR3 reads TGCGCCAGCAGCCAAGATCCCGCGGGGTGGAATGAGCAGTTCTTC. This encodes CASSQDPAGWNEQFF.

The rearrangement uses TRBV29-1 and TRBJ2-7; D unresolved. V was clipped by 4 bases and J by 7 bases, with 23 bases between them. Germline values: CDR1 SQVTM, CDR2 ANQGSEA. CDR3 size: 15 residues. As DNA, the CDR3 is TGCAGCGTTGGATCCGGGTTGCCGACCCAATGGGAGCAGTACTTC. Encoded protein: CSVGSGLPTQWEQYF.

The J gene is TRBJ1-5, the V gene TRBV28; D is uncertain. Trimming took off 11 bases at V and 4 bases at J, with 9 bases between the two ends. Germline-derived CDR1 and CDR2 are MDHEN and SYDVKM. This CDR3 has 11 residues. The CDR3 reads CAAFTNQPQHF. As DNA, the CDR3 is TGTGCCGCCTTCACAAATCAGCCCCAGCATTTT.

The V and J genes are TRBV10-3 and TRBJ1-2, with D maybe TRBD1 (5 bases). The germline V gene has CDR1 ENHRY and CDR2 SYGVKD. The CDR3 contains 17 residues. The germline V and J ends were trimmed by 0 bases and 1 base, with 15 bases remaining between them. The CDR3 sequence is CAISESTQANLNYGYTF. CDR3 DNA: TGTGCCATCAGTGAGTCGACACAGGCCAACCTTAACTATGGCTACACCTTC.

The rearrangement uses TRBV28 and TRBJ1-5; 8 bases agree with TRBD1. CDR1 and CDR2 from the germline V gene are MDHEN and SYDVKM. V lost 3 bases to trimming and J lost 7 bases; unmatched junction nucleotides: 11. This CDR3 comprises 16 residues. The CDR3 nucleotides are TGTGCCAGCAGTTTTTGGGACAGGAAAAAAGTACAGCCCCAGCATTTT. Its protein is CASSFWDRKKVQPQHF. Supplemented by reference TRBV28 and TRBJ1-5, the full variable domain reads DVKVTQSSRYLVKRTGEKVFLECVQDMDHENMFWYRQDPGLGLRLIYFSYDVKMKEKGDIPEGYSVSREKKERFSLILESASTNQTSMYLCASSFWDRKKVQPQHFGDGTRLSIL.